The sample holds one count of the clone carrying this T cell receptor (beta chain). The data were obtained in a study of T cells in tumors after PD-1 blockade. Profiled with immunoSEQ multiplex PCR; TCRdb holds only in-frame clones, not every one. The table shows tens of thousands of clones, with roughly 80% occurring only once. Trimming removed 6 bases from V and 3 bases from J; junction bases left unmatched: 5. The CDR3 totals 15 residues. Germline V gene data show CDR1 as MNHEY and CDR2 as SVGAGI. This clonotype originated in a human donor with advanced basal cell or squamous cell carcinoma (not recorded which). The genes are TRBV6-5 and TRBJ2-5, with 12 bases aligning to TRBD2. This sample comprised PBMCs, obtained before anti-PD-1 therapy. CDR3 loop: CASRLLAGGEETQYF. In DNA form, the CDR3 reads TGTGCCAGCAGGCTCCTAGCGGGGGGGGAAGAGACCCAGTACTTC.